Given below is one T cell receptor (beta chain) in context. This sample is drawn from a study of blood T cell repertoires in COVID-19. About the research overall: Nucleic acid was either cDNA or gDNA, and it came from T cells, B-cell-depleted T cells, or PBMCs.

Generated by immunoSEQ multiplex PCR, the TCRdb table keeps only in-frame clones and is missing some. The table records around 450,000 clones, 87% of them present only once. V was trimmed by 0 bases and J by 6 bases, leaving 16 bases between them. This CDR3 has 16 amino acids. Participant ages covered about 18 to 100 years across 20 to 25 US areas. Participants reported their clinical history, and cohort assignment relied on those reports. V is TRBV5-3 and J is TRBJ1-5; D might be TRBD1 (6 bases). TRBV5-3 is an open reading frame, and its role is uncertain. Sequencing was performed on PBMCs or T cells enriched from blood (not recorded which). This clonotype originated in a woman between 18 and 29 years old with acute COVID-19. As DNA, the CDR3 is TGTGCCAGAAGCTTGGCGGGACACCAGGGGCCTCAGCCCCAGCATTTT. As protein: CARSLAGHQGPQPQHF.